One and the same sample provided the 30 T cell receptor beta chains below, sequenced in a study of CD8+ T cells in alopecia areata. Once RNA had been extracted, it was reverse transcribed into cDNA to act as the sequencing template. The protocol was immunoSEQ multiplex PCR, while the TCRdb copy is restricted to in-frame clones and leaves out a portion. There are more than 150,000 clones in the sample; 58% occur only once, and roughly an eighth lies in the top ten. Treatment meaning: oral pan-JAK inhibitor, 5-10 mg twice daily. The sample was CD8+ T cells sorted from blood, taken at week 24, from a patient treated with tofacitinib. The receptors originated from a human donor with alopecia areata.

This chain links TRBV30 with TRBJ1-4, with 7 bases lining up with TRBD1. With 5 bases clipped from V and 7 bases from J, the junction kept 4 bases outside the gene matches. The CDR3 is 12 residues long. The germline CDR1 and CDR2 sequences are GTSNPN and SVGIG (reference sequence). The CDR3 DNA sequence: TGTGCCTGGTCGGGACAGATTGAAAAACTGTTTTTT. Protein sequence: CAWSGQIEKLFF.

A few counts support this clone. This chain links TRBV5-1 with TRBJ2-2; 9 nucleotides match TRBD1. Germline CDR1 SGHRS, CDR2 YFSETQ. The CDR3 is made up of 15 amino acids. Germline trimming cut 4 bases from V and 4 bases from J; bases unmatched to any gene: 5. This CDR3 reads CASSGTGYGTGELFF. The CDR3 region has the DNA TGCGCCAGCAGCGGGACAGGGTACGGCACCGGGGAGCTGTTTTTT.

V is TRBV29-1 and J is TRBJ2-7; D gene uncertain. Germline V CDR1 and CDR2: SQVTM, ANQGSEA. The V gene lost 7 bases and the J gene lost 3 bases, with 13 bases spanning the gap. The CDR3 consists of 12 residues. The CDR3 loop reads CSAYGRSYEQYF. The CDR3 DNA is TGCAGCGCCTATGGGCGGAGCTACGAGCAGTACTTC.

The gene calls are TRBV11-3 and TRBJ2-5, with a tentative D call TRBD2 (6 bases). CDR1 and CDR2 from the germline V gene are SGHNT and YENEEA. The germline V and J ends were trimmed by 7 bases and 2 bases, with 11 bases remaining between them. The CDR3 is 13 residues long. The DNA of the CDR3 is TGTGCCAGCACAGTTGGAGGGCAAGAGACCCAGTACTTC. This translates into CASTVGGQETQYF.

The chain carries TRBV5-6 and TRBJ1-4; 8 nucleotides line up with TRBD1. The CDR3 contains 14 residues. Germline values: CDR1 SGHDT, CDR2 YYEEEE. V lost 3 bases, J lost 2 bases, and 0 bases stayed unmatched. The DNA of the CDR3 is TGTGCCAGCAGCTGGACAGGGACTAATGAAAAACTGTTTTTT. Translation: CASSWTGTNEKLFF.

The genes are TRBV20-1 and TRBJ2-5, with TRBD2 matching over 7 bases. The CDR3 extends over 10 amino acids. Trimming removed 6 bases from V and 9 bases from J; junction bases left unmatched: 4. Germline V gives CDR1 DFQATT, CDR2 SNEGSKA (reference sequence). The chain's CDR3 is CSARAGAQYF. The CDR3 nucleotides read TGCAGTGCCCGTGCGGGGGCCCAGTACTTC.

As regards this clone: The same CDR3 can be traced to other DNA sequences in this sample. CDR3 protein: CASSLGDTQYF. The CDR3 bases are TGCGCCAGCAGCTTAGGAGATACGCAGTATTTT. The genes are TRBV5-1 and TRBJ2-3; D gene ambiguous. CDR3 size: 11 residues. Germline CDR1 is SGHRS and CDR2 is YFSETQ. V was shortened by 2 bases and J by 5 bases, with 3 bases between the two germline ends.

The chain's CDR3 is CASSGSLNYGYTF. In nucleotides, the CDR3 is TGCGCCAGCAGCGGCAGCCTAAACTATGGCTACACCTTC. This chain uses TRBV5-1 with TRBJ1-2, with D unclear. The germline gives CDR1 SGHRS, CDR2 YFSETQ. Deletions cut 4 bases from V and 2 bases from J, with 9 bases between. The CDR3 contains 13 residues. Full variable domain (missing parts from reference TRBV5-1 and TRBJ1-2): KAGVTQTPRYLIKTRGQQVTLSCSPISGHRSVSWYQQTPGQGLQFLFEYFSETQRNKGNFPGRFSGRQFSNSRSEMNVSTLELGDSALYLCASSGSLNYGYTFGSGTRLTVV.

The chain is built from TRBV5-6 and TRBJ2-7; D is perhaps TRBD2 (5 bases). The CDR3 consists of 14 residues. From germline, CDR1 is SGHDT and CDR2 YYEEEE. With 0 bases removed from V and 0 bases from J, the gap between germline ends came to 7 bases. CDR3 sequence (DNA): TGTGCCAGCAGCTTGGGACTAAACTCCTACGAGCAGTACTTC. Translating it yields CASSLGLNSYEQYF.

The chain combines TRBV19 with TRBJ2-3, with TRBD2 identical over 8 bases. J was trimmed by 5 bases and V by 3 bases; bases with no gene match: 7. Germline CDR1 LNHDA, CDR2 SQIVND (reference sequence). The CDR3 has 15 amino acids. The CDR3 sequence is CASSMSGGARDTQYF. CDR3 in DNA: TGTGCCAGTAGTATGTCGGGGGGGGCAAGAGATACGCAGTATTTT.

This clone turned up a few times. Other DNA variants within this sample encode the same CDR3. The V gene is TRBV27, the J gene TRBJ2-1; D ambiguous. The CDR3 spans 14 residues. The V and J ends lost 0 bases and 4 bases respectively, with 7 bases between them. The germline V gene has CDR1 MNHEY and CDR2 SMNVEV (reference sequence). CDR3 coding DNA: TGTGCCAGCAGTTTATCCGGCGCTTACAATGAGCAGTTCTTC. It is translated as CASSLSGAYNEQFF.

The chain couples TRBV10-2 to TRBJ2-4, with TRBD1 identical over 9 bases. Germline lookup yields CDR1 WSHSY and CDR2 SAAADI. Trimming took 6 bases from V and 0 from J; bases not matched to a gene: 0. The CDR3 extends over 14 amino acids. The CDR3 here is CASRDRGAKNIQYF. The CDR3 coding sequence is TGCGCCAGCAGGGACAGGGGAGCCAAAAACATTCAGTACTTC.

This clone was seen a few times. CDR3 coding DNA: TGCGCCAGCAGCTTGGTACAGGGACGCAATGAGCAGTTCTTC. It codes for CASSLVQGRNEQFF. This chain connects TRBV5-1 to TRBJ2-1; D is perhaps TRBD1 (6 bases). The CDR3 is made up of 14 amino acids. Germline V gene data show CDR1 as SGHRS and CDR2 as YFSETQ. V lost 0 bases and J 6 bases, leaving 10 bases between the germline ends.

The chain is built from TRBV30 and TRBJ2-3; maybe TRBD2 (5 bases). The CDR3 runs to 15 residues. CDR1 is GTSNPN, CDR2 SVGIG, per germline (reference sequence). V gave up 0 bases and J gave up 4 bases, with 14 bases separating them. CDR3 protein: CAWSVWLAGADTQYF. The CDR3 nucleotides are TGTGCCTGGAGTGTATGGCTAGCCGGCGCAGATACGCAGTATTTT.

As DNA, the CDR3 is TGTGCCAGCAGCTTAGGCATCCGCTACGAGCAGTACTTC. This sequence encodes CASSLGIRYEQYF. V gene TRBV7-6 combines with J gene TRBJ2-7, with unresolved D. V lost 1 base and J 3 bases, leaving 7 bases between the germline ends. This CDR3 comprises 13 residues. Germline CDR1 and CDR2: SGHVS and FNYEAQ.

This rearrangement joins TRBV6-5 to TRBJ1-5, with a tentative D call TRBD1 (6 bases). V was pared by 6 bases and J by 4 bases, with 16 bases between. Germline-derived CDR1 and CDR2 are MNHEY and SVGAGI. The CDR3 totals 15 residues. Here the CDR3 DNA reads TGTGCCAGCAGCCTCAGGGGCGAAAAGAATCAGCCCCAGCATTTT. It encodes CASSLRGEKNQPQHF.

The chain recombines TRBV2 with TRBJ1-6; TRBD1 matches 8 bases. J was trimmed by 9 bases and V by 1 base; bases with no gene match: 2. CDR3 length: 14 amino acids. Germline V gene data show CDR1 as SNHLY and CDR2 as FYNNEI. CDR3 nucleotides: TGTGCCAGCAGTGAAGGGACAGGGTTTTCACCCCTCCACTTT. It is translated as CASSEGTGFSPLHF.

The V gene is TRBV4-1, the J gene TRBJ1-2, with 9 bases aligning to TRBD1. The V gene end was trimmed by 4 bases and the J gene end by 7 bases; junction bases not matched to a gene: 4. Germline-derived CDR1 and CDR2 are MGHRA and YSYEKL. The CDR3 loop spans 13 amino acids. Here the CDR3 DNA reads TGCGCCAGCAGCCCGGGGACAGGGACTGGCTACACCTTC. This sequence encodes CASSPGTGTGYTF.

Notes on this clone: An end of the junction differs from the germline gene, which may be a read error. The genes are TRBV7-8 and TRBJ1-4; D not certain. This CDR3 spans 12 amino acids. The germline CDR1 and CDR2 sequences are SGHVS and FQNEAQ. CDR3 DNA sequence: TGTGCCAGCAGCGAAAACAGTCACACTCTCAGCTTT. This sequence encodes CASSENSHTLSF.

The rearrangement uses TRBV29-1 and TRBJ2-2; D is unresolved. The V end lost 7 bases, the J end lost 1 base, and 10 bases lay between the germline ends. CDR1 is SQVTM and CDR2 is ANQGSEA in the germline V gene. The CDR3 is 13 residues long. This chain's CDR3 is CSAMTRNTGELFF. The CDR3 DNA is TGCAGCGCAATGACGAGGAACACCGGGGAGCTGTTTTTT.

The chain is built from TRBV15 and TRBJ1-2; 9 bases fit TRBD1. The trim removed 3 bases at V and 7 bases at J, leaving 24 bases unmatched. This CDR3 region has 20 residues. Looked up from germline, CDR1 is LNHNV and CDR2 is YYDKDF (reference sequence). Here the CDR3 reads CATSSILTTGTGSFWFGYTF. CDR3 nucleotide sequence: TGTGCCACCAGCAGTATTTTGACCACCGGGACAGGGTCTTTTTGGTTTGGCTACACCTTC.

In this sample, this clone turned up a few times. The rearrangement links TRBV29-1 to TRBJ2-2; D unresolved. The V and J ends lost 5 bases and 5 bases respectively, with 12 bases between them. The V gene's germline CDR1 is SQVTM and CDR2 ANQGSEA. This CDR3 spans 13 amino acids. The CDR3: CSVPGLGTGELFF. The CDR3 DNA sequence: TGCAGCGTTCCCGGGTTAGGTACCGGGGAGCTGTTTTTT.

This chain links TRBV13 with TRBJ2-3; D is undetermined. Trimming removed 0 bases from V and 10 bases from J, with 11 bases in between. CDR1 is PRHDT and CDR2 is FYEKMQ in the germline V gene (reference sequence). CDR3 length: 13 residues. CDR3 in DNA: TGTGCCAGCAGCTTAGGCGTCAGTTCTGCGCAGTATTTT. It yields the protein CASSLGVSSAQYF.

The rearrangement links TRBV6-1 to TRBJ2-5, with D perhaps matching TRBD1 or TRBD2 (6 bases each). The V and J ends lost 3 bases and 4 bases respectively, with 15 bases between them. In germline, CDR1 is MNHNS, CDR2 SASEGT. The CDR3 runs 15 residues. CDR3 region: CASSDGSGARETQYF. Written as DNA, the CDR3 is TGTGCCAGCAGTGATGGATCGGGGGCCCGAGAGACCCAGTACTTC.

This clone showed up just a few times. The chain combines TRBV9 with TRBJ1-1, with TRBD1 matching 11 bases. V dropped 3 bases and J dropped 3; count of bases not matched to a gene: 7. The V gene's germline CDR1 is SGDLS and CDR2 YYNGEE. CDR3 size: 16 residues. In nucleotides, the CDR3 is TGTGCCAGCAGCGGAGGACAGGGGGCGAGGTACACTGAAGCTTTCTTT. Translating gives CASSGGQGARYTEAFF.

The chain employs TRBV30 and TRBJ2-1; no reliable D call. This CDR3 spans 15 amino acids. The germline V gene has CDR1 GTSNPN and CDR2 SVGIG (reference sequence). Trimming took 0 bases from V and 6 from J, leaving 15 bases between them. CDR3 sequence (DNA): TGTGCCTGGAGTGTATTGTACTACGAGCGCAATGAGCAGTTCTTC. Translated, it gives CAWSVLYYERNEQFF.

The chain combines TRBV2 with TRBJ2-3; 8 bases agree with TRBD2. CDR1 and CDR2 from the germline V gene are SNHLY and FYNNEI. The CDR3 runs 17 residues. V dropped 4 bases and J dropped 3; count of bases not matched to a gene: 12. Here the CDR3 DNA reads TGTGCCAGCAGTGCCTATGTACTAGCGGTGAATACAGATACGCAGTATTTT. Encoded protein: CASSAYVLAVNTDTQYF.

As to this clone: The sample has other DNA sequences that encode this CDR3 too. The chain couples TRBV6-5 to TRBJ1-2, with D perhaps matching TRBD1 (6 bases). The CDR3 consists of 13 residues. V was pared by 0 bases and J by 5 bases, with 7 bases between. The germline CDR1 and CDR2 sequences are MNHEY and SVGAGI. The CDR3 nucleotides read TGTGCCAGCAGTTACTCTAGGGGGTATGGCTACACCTTC. As protein: CASSYSRGYGYTF.

This chain links TRBV9 with TRBJ1-2; D may be TRBD1 (6 bases). CDR3 size: 12 residues. V lost 3 bases to trimming and J lost 7 bases, with 10 bases between them. Germline-derived CDR1 and CDR2 are SGDLS and YYNGEE. The CDR3 sequence: CASSDRVFGYTF. The DNA for the CDR3 is TGTGCCAGCAGCGACAGGGTCTTTGGCTACACCTTC.

The rearrangement joins TRBV19 to TRBJ2-7; 10 bases agree with TRBD1. V was clipped by 6 bases and J by 5 bases; unmatched bases: 4. CDR1 is LNHDA and CDR2 is SQIVND in the germline V gene (reference sequence). This CDR3 spans 13 amino acids. CDR3 sequence reads: CASRSGQGNEQYF. Written as DNA, the CDR3 is TGTGCCAGTAGATCGGGACAGGGGAACGAGCAGTACTTC. The variable domain in full, completed from reference TRBV19 and TRBJ2-7, reads DGGITQSPKYLFRKEGQNVTLSCEQNLNHDAMYWYRQDPGQGLRLIYYSQIVNDFQKGDIAEGYSVSREKKESFPLTVTSAQKNPTAFYLCASRSGQGNEQYFGPGTRLTVT.